The next 8 T cell receptor beta chains were all read from a single sample in a study of cytomegalovirus exposure and HLA in healthy donors. PCR amplification relied on 60 Vbeta primers (plus 13 Jbeta primers). TCRdb keeps only in-frame clones here, not all; method: immunoSEQ multiplex PCR. The data hold around 150,000 clones, with about 83% observed a single time. Sequences were obtained from PBMCs. The receptors shown here come from a woman in her 30s in good health and CMV-seronegative.

The chain's CDR3 is CASSLRGSNTEAFF. The CDR3, as DNA: TGTGCCAGCAGTTTAAGGGGATCGAACACTGAAGCTTTCTTT. The chain carries TRBV28 and TRBJ1-1, with D tentatively TRBD1 (5 bases). Germline V gene data show CDR1 as MDHEN and CDR2 as SYDVKM. The CDR3 is made up of 14 amino acids. Between the trimmed V and J ends, which lost 2 bases and 1 base, there was a span of 8 bases.

The chain couples TRBV19 to TRBJ1-2; D is possibly TRBD1 (5 bases). V lost 3 bases and J lost 5, with 25 bases in between. This CDR3 contains 18 residues. Germline V gives CDR1 LNHDA, CDR2 SQIVND (reference sequence). The CDR3 spells CASSIPGVWGPKSYGYTF. CDR3 DNA sequence: TGTGCCAGTAGTATCCCTGGTGTGTGGGGCCCGAAGTCGTATGGCTACACCTTC.

This clone was detected only a few times. The V and J genes are TRBV29-1 and TRBJ2-5; 8 bases agree with TRBD2. The germline gives CDR1 SQVTM, CDR2 ANQGSEA. The length of the CDR3 is 13 residues. After removal of 4 bases from V and 5 bases from J, the junction contained 6 bases not matched to a gene. CDR3 coding DNA: TGCAGCGTTGCTTCGGGACTAGTCGAGACCCAGTACTTC. It yields the protein CSVASGLVETQYF.

The genes are TRBV6-5 and TRBJ2-3, with 7 positions matching TRBD2. The germline CDR1 and CDR2 sequences are MNHEY and SVGAGI. J lost 4 bases, V lost 7 bases, and 5 bases had no gene match. The CDR3 spans 13 residues. The CDR3 protein is CASKAGAADTQYF. The CDR3 coding sequence is TGTGCCAGCAAGGCGGGAGCCGCAGATACGCAGTATTTT.

The chain combines TRBV7-6 with TRBJ2-3; 8 bases map to TRBD1. CDR3 size: 16 residues. In germline, CDR1 is SGHVS, CDR2 FNYEAQ. Germline trimming cut 4 bases from V and 4 bases from J; bases unmatched to any gene: 10. In nucleotides, the CDR3 is TGTGCCAGCAGCTCGCGGGACAGGTCGACGGCAGATACGCAGTATTTT. Its translation: CASSSRDRSTADTQYF.

V gene TRBV14 combines with J gene TRBJ2-7; a weak D match, TRBD1 (6 bases). CDR3 size: 13 residues. Germline V gene lookup returns CDR1 SGHDN and CDR2 FVKESK. V was trimmed by 1 base and J by 7 bases, leaving 11 bases between them. CDR3 nucleotides: TGTGCCAGCAGCCAAGTACCTACAGGGGAGCAGTACTTC. Translating gives CASSQVPTGEQYF.

This rearrangement joins TRBV6-5 to TRBJ1-1, with D unresolved. Germline assignment: CDR1 MNHEY and CDR2 SVGAGI. V shed 6 bases and J shed 0 bases, with 14 bases lying between them. The CDR3 loop spans 15 amino acids. CDR3 residues: CASRTSVSMNTEAFF. The CDR3 DNA reads as TGTGCCAGCAGGACTAGTGTCAGCATGAACACTGAAGCTTTCTTT.

This clone showed up just a few times. The J gene is TRBJ1-4, the V gene TRBV5-1; a weak D match, TRBD1 (6 bases). Germline assignment: CDR1 SGHRS and CDR2 YFSETQ. V was clipped by 7 bases and J by 8 bases, with 12 bases between them. CDR3 size: 12 residues. CDR3 amino acids: CASALQGEKLFF. CDR3 sequence (DNA): TGCGCCAGCGCCCTACAGGGCGAAAAACTGTTTTTT.